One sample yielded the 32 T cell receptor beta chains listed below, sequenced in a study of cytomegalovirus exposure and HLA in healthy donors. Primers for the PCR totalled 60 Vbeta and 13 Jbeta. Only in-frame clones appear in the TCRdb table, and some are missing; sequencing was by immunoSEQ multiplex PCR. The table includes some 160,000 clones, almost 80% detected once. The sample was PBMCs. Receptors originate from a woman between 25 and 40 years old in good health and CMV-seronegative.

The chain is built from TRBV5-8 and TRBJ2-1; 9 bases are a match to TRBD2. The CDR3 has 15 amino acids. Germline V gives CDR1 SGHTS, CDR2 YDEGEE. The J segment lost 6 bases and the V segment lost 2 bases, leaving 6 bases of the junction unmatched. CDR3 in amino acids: CASSLGTSTSNEQFF. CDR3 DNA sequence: TGTGCCAGCAGCTTAGGGACTAGCACCTCCAATGAGCAGTTCTTC.

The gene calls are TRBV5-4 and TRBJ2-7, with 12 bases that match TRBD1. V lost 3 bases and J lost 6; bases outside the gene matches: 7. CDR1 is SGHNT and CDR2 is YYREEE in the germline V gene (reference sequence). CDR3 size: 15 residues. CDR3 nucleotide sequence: TGTGCCAGCAGCTCCCCGGGACAGGGGGCTGGCGAGCAGTACTTC. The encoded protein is CASSSPGQGAGEQYF.

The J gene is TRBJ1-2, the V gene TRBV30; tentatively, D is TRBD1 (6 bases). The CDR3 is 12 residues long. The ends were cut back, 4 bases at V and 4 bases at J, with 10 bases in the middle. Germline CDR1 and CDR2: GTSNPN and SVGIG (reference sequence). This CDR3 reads CAWKGGGYGYTF. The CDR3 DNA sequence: TGTGCCTGGAAAGGGGGGGGCTATGGCTACACCTTC. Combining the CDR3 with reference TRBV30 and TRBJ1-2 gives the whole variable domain SQTIHQWPATLVQPVGSPLSLECTVEGTSNPNLYWYRQAAGRGLQLLFYSVGIGQISSEVPQNLSASRPQDRQFILSSKKLLLSDSGFYLCAWKGGGYGYTFGSGTRLTVV.

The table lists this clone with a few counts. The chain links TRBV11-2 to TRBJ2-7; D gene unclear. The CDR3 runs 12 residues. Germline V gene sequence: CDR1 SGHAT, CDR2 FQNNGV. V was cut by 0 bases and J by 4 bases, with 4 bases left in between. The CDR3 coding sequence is TGTGCCAGCAGCTTAGAAACATACGAGCAGTACTTC. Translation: CASSLETYEQYF.

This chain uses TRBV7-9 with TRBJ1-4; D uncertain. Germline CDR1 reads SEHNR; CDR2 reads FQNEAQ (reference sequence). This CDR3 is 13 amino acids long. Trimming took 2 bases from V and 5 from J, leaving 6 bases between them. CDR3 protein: CASSLRSNEKLFF. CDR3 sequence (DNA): TGTGCCAGCAGCTTACGTTCGAATGAAAAACTGTTTTTT.

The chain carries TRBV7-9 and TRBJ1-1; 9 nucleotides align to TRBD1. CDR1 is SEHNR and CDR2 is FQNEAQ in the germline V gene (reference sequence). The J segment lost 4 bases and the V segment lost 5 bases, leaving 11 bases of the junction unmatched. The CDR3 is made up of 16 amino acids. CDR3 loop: CASSQTRDRAGTEAFF. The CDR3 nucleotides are TGTGCCAGCAGCCAGACCCGGGACAGGGCAGGCACTGAAGCTTTCTTT.

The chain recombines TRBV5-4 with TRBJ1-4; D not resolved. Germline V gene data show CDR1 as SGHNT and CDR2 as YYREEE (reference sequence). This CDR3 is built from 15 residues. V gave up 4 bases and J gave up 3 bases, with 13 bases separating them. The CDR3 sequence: CASSDPRVPNEKLFF. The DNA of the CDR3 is TGTGCCAGCAGCGATCCCCGGGTTCCTAATGAAAAACTGTTTTTT.

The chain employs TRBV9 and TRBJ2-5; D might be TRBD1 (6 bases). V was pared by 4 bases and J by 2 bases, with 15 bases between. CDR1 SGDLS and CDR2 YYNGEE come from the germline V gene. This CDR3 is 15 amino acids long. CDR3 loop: CASSTLGGRQETQYF. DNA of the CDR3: TGTGCCAGCAGCACCCTAGGGGGACGACAAGAGACCCAGTACTTC.

CDR3 coding DNA: TGTGCCAGCAGTGTACGGCTAGCGAATGAGCAGTTCTTC. Translating gives CASSVRLANEQFF. The chain links TRBV6-4 to TRBJ2-1; TRBD2 is a possible D gene (6 bases). Deletions cut 4 bases from V and 7 bases from J, with 11 bases between. The CDR3 runs to 13 residues. Germline assignment: CDR1 MRHNA and CDR2 SNTAGT.

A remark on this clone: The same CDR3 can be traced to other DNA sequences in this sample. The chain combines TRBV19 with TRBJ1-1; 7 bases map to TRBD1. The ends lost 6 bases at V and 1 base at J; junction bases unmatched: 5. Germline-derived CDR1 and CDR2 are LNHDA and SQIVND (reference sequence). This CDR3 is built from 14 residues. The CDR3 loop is CASSSQGGNTEAFF. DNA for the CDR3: TGTGCCAGTAGCAGCCAGGGGGGGAACACTGAAGCTTTCTTT.

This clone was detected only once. This CDR3 is CASSFGGGSYNEQFF. DNA of the CDR3: TGTGCCAGCAGCTTTGGCGGGGGCTCCTACAATGAGCAGTTCTTC. This rearrangement joins TRBV5-4 to TRBJ2-1; 7 nucleotides line up with TRBD2. After removal of 2 bases from V and 0 bases from J, the junction contained 2 bases not matched to a gene. There are 15 residues in the CDR3. The germline V gene encodes CDR1 SGHNT and CDR2 YYREEE (reference sequence).

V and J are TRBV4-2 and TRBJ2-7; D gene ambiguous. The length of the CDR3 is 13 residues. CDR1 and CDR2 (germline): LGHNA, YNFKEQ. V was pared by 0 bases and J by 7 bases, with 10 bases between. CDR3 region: CASSQEVSTEQYF. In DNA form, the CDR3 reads TGTGCCAGCAGCCAAGAGGTCAGTACAGAGCAGTACTTC.

In DNA, the CDR3 is TGCGCCAGCAGCCTGGAACCTCCGGGACAGGGTCCGAGCGGGGAGCTGTTTTTT. It codes for CASSLEPPGQGPSGELFF. V is TRBV4-3 and J is TRBJ2-2, with 9 bases lining up with TRBD1. The junction had 16 bases not matched to a gene; V was cut back by 4 bases and J by 7 bases. Germline CDR1 and CDR2: LGHNA and YSLEER. The CDR3 consists of 18 residues.

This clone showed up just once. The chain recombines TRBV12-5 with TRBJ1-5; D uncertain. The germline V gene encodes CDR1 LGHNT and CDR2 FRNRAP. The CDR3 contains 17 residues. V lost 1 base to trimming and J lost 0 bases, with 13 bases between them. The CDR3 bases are TGTGCTAGTGGTTTGGCCCCGACACCTTATAGCAATCAGCCCCAGCATTTT. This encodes CASGLAPTPYSNQPQHF.

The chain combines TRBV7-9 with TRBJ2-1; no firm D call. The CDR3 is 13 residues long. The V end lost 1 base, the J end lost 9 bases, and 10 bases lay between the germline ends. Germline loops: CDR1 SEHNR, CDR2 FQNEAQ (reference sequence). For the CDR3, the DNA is TGTGCCAGCAGCTTAGGTGGGCAGGTTGAGCAGTTCTTC. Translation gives CASSLGGQVEQFF.

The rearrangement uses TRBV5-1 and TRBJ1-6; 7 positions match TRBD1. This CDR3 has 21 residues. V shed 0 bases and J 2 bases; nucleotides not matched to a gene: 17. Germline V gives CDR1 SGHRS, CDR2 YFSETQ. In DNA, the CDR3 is TGCGCCAGCAGCTTGGGGTATGGAGGGACAGCGCAATCTACCTATAATTCACCCCTCCACTTT. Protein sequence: CASSLGYGGTAQSTYNSPLHF.

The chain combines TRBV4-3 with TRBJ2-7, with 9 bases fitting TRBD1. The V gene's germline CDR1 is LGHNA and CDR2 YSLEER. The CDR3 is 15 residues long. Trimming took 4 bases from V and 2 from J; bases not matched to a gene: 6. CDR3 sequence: CASSRGTGMTYEQYF. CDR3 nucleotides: TGCGCCAGCAGCCGAGGGACAGGGATGACCTACGAGCAGTACTTC.

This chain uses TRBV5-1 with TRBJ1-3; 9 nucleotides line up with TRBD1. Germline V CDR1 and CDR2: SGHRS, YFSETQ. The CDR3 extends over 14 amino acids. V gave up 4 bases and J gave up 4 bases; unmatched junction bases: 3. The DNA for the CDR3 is TGCGCCAGCAGCGCACAGGGGGCCGGAAACACCATATATTTT. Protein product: CASSAQGAGNTIYF.

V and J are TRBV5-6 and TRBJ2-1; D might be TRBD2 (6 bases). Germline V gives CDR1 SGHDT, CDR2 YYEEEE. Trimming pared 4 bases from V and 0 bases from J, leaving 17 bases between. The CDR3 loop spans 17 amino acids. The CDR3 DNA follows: TGTGCCAGCAGCGCCTGGACTACCCAAAGCTCCTACAATGAGCAGTTCTTC. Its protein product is CASSAWTTQSSYNEQFF.

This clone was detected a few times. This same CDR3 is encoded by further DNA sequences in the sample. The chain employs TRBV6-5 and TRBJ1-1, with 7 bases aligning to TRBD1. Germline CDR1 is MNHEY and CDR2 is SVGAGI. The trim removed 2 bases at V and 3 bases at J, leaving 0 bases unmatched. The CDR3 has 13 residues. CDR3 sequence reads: CASSYDRDTEAFF. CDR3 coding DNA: TGTGCCAGCAGTTACGACAGGGACACTGAAGCTTTCTTT.

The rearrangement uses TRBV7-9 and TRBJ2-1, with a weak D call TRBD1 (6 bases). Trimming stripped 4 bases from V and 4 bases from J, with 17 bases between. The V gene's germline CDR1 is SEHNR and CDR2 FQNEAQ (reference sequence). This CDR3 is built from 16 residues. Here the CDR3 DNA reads TGTGCCAGCAGCTGGTGGGTAGGGACAACATACAATGAGCAGTTCTTC. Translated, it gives CASSWWVGTTYNEQFF.

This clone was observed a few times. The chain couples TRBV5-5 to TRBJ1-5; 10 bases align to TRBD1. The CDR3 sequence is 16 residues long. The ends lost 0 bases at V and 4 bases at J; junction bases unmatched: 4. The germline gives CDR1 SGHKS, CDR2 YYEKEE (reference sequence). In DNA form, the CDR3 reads TGTGCCAGCAGCTTGGTTCCGGGACAGGGGAATCAGCCCCAGCATTTT. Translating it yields CASSLVPGQGNQPQHF.

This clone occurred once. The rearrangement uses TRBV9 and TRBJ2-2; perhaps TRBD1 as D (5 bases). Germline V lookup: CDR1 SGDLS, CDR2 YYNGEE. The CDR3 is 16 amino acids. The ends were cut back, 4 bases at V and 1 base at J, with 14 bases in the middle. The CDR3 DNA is TGTGCCAGCAGCCCCAACGCAGGGCTGAACACCGGGGAGCTGTTTTTT. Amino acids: CASSPNAGLNTGELFF.

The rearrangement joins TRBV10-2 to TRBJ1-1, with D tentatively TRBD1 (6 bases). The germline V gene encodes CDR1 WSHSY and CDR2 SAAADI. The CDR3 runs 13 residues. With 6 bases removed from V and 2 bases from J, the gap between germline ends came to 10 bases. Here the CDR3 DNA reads TGCGCCAGCAGGGACAGAAAAAACACTGAAGCTTTCTTT. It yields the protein CASRDRKNTEAFF.

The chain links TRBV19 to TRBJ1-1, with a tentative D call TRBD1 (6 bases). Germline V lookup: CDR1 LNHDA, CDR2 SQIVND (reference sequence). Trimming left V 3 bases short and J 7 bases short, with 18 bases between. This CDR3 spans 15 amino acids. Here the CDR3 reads CASSIRRGGGREAFF. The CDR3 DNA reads TGTGCCAGTAGTATCCGGCGGGGGGGCGGCCGTGAAGCTTTCTTT.

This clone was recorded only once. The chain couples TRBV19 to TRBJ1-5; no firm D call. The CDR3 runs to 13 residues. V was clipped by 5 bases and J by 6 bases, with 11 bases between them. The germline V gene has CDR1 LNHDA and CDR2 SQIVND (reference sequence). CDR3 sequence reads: CASSGPPGQPQHF. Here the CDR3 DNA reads TGTGCCAGTAGTGGCCCCCCGGGTCAGCCCCAGCATTTT.

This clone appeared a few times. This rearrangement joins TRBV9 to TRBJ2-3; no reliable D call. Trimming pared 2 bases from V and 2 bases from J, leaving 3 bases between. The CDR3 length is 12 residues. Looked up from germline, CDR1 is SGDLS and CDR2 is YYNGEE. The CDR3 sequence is CASSVNTDTQYF. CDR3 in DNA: TGTGCCAGCAGCGTCAACACAGATACGCAGTATTTT.

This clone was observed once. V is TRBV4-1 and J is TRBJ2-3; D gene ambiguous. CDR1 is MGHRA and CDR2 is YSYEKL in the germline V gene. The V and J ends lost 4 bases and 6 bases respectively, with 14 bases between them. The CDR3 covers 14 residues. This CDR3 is CASSLSPRFDTQYF. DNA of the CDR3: TGCGCCAGCAGCCTTTCTCCGCGGTTCGATACGCAGTATTTT.

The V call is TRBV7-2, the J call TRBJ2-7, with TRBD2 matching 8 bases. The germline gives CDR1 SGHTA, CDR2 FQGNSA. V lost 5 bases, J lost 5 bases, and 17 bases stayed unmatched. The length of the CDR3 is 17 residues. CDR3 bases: TGTGCCAGCAGCCGACTTAGCGGGATTAACCCCGTCCACGAGCAGTACTTC. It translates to CASSRLSGINPVHEQYF.

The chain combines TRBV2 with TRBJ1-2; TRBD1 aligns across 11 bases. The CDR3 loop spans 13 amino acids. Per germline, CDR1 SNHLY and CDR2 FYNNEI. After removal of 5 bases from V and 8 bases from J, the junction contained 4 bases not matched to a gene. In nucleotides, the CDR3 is TGTGCCAGCAGTACGGACAGGGGGCGAGGCTACACCTTC. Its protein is CASSTDRGRGYTF.

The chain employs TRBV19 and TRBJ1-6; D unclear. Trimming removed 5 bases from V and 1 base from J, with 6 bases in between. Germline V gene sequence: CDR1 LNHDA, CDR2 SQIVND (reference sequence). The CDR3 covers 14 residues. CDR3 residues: CASSEVSYNSPLHF. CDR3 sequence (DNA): TGTGCCAGTAGTGAGGTTTCCTATAATTCACCCCTCCACTTT.

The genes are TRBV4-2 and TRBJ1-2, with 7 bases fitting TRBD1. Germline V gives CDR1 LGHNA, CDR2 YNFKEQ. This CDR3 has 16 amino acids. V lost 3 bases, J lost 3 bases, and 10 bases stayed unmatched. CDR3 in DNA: TGTGCCAGCAGCCATACCGGGACAGCCTTTTACTATGGCTACACCTTC. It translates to CASSHTGTAFYYGYTF.